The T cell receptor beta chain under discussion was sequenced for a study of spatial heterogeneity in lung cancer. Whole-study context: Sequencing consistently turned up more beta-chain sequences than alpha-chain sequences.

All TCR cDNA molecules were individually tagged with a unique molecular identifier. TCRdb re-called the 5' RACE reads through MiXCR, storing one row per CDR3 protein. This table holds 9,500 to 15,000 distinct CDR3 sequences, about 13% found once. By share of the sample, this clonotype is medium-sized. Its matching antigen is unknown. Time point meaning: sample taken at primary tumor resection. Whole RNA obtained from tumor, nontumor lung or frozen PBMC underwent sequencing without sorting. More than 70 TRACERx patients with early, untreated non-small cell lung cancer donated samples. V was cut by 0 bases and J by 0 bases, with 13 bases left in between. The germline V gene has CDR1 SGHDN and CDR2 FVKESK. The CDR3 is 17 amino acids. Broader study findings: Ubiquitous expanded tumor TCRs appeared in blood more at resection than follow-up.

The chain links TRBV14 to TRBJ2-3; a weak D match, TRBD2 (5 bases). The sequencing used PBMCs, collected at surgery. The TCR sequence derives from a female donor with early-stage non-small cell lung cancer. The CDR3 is CASSQDWSGSSTDTQYF. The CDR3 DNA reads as TGTGCCAGCAGCCAAGATTGGTCGGGGTCTAGCACAGATACGCAGTATTTT.